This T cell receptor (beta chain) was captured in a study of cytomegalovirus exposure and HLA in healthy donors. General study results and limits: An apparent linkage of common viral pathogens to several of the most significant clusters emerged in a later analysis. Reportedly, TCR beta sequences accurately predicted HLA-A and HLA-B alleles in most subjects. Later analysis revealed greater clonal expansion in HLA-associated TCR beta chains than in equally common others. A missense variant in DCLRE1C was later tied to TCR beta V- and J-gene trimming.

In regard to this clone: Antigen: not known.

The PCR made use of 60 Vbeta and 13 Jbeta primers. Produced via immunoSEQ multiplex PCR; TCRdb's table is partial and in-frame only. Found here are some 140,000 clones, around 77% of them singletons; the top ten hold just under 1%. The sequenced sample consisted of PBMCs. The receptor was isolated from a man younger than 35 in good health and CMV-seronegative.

The CDR3 loop reads CASPTPGTSGGTGELFF. For the CDR3, the DNA is TGTGCCAGCCCGACGCCAGGGACTAGCGGCGGAACCGGGGAGCTGTTTTTT. V and J are TRBV7-8 and TRBJ2-2; the match to TRBD2 covers 11 bases. The length of the CDR3 is 17 residues. V shed 8 bases and J 5 bases; nucleotides not matched to a gene: 13. Per the germline V gene, CDR1 is SGHVS and CDR2 is FQNEAQ.